These 20 T cell receptor beta chains originate from one sample sequenced in a study of blood T cell repertoires in COVID-19. The protocol was immunoSEQ multiplex PCR, while the TCRdb copy is restricted to in-frame clones and leaves out a portion. The profile shows around 160,000 clones, roughly nine tenths of them singletons. Sequenced material: peripheral blood. The receptor source for this set is a man aged 18 to 29 with COVID-19, enrolled during active disease.

The gene calls are TRBV7-2 and TRBJ2-4; 8 positions match TRBD1. CDR1 SGHTA and CDR2 FQGNSA come from the germline V gene. With V trimmed by 4 bases and J by 5 bases, 10 bases remained unmatched. This CDR3 region has 16 residues. The CDR3 loop reads CASSSGLDRVQNIQYF. The DNA for the CDR3 is TGTGCCAGCAGCTCAGGCCTGGACAGGGTGCAAAACATTCAGTACTTC.

This chain joins TRBV6-1 and TRBJ2-5; a possible D gene is TRBD1 (5 bases). The length of the CDR3 is 16 residues. The V end was cut by 2 bases, the J end by 7 bases, with 20 bases between. From germline, CDR1 is MNHNS and CDR2 SASEGT. CDR3 region: CASSEYQGYRVRTQYF. The CDR3 nucleotides read TGTGCCAGCAGTGAATATCAGGGATATAGAGTCCGGACCCAGTACTTC.

The chain couples TRBV11-2 to TRBJ1-1, with no clear D. The V gene's germline CDR1 is SGHAT and CDR2 FQNNGV. Trimming shortened V by 4 bases and J by 1 base, and 7 bases separated the two germline ends. There are 13 residues in the CDR3. The CDR3 DNA reads TGTGCCAGCAGCTCTGCGGGGAACACTGAAGCTTTCTTT. It encodes CASSSAGNTEAFF.

The chain is built from TRBV9 and TRBJ1-2; 8 positions agree with TRBD1. Unmatched junction bases numbered 0, after V lost 5 bases and J lost 6 bases. Germline V CDR1 and CDR2: SGDLS, YYNGEE. The CDR3 spans 11 residues. The CDR3, as DNA: TGTGCCAGCAGGACAGGGGATGGCTACACCTTC. Protein product: CASRTGDGYTF.

This chain connects TRBV2 to TRBJ2-4, with TRBD2 matching 7 bases. CDR3 length equals 13 residues. V was pared by 7 bases and J by 3 bases, with 3 bases of the junction left unmatched. The V gene's germline CDR1 is SNHLY and CDR2 FYNNEI. CDR3 loop: CASKGEGKNIQYF. The CDR3 DNA reads TGTGCCAGCAAAGGGGAGGGCAAAAACATTCAGTACTTC. Filled out from reference TRBV2 and TRBJ2-4, the complete variable domain reads EPEVTQTPSHQVTQMGQEVILRCVPISNHLYFYWYRQILGQKVEFLVSFYNNEISEKSEIFDDQFSVERPDGSNFTLKIRSTKLEDSAMYFCASKGEGKNIQYFGAGTRLSVL.

V is TRBV14 and J is TRBJ2-7; TRBD1 agrees at 8 bases. This CDR3 spans 14 amino acids. Looked up from germline, CDR1 is SGHDN and CDR2 is FVKESK. Germline trimming cut 7 bases from V and 2 bases from J; bases unmatched to any gene: 7. CDR3 in amino acids: CASTEGQGTYEQYF. Here the CDR3 DNA reads TGTGCCAGCACGGAAGGACAGGGCACCTACGAGCAGTACTTC.

The gene calls are TRBV2 and TRBJ1-3; TRBD1 is a possible D gene (6 bases). CDR1 is SNHLY and CDR2 is FYNNEI in the germline V gene. Deletions cut 7 bases from V and 6 bases from J, with 16 bases between. The CDR3 totals 14 residues. CDR3 in amino acids: CASIPGHGVNTIYF. The CDR3 DNA reads TGTGCCAGCATTCCGGGACACGGTGTAAACACCATATATTTT.

The chain links TRBV7-8 to TRBJ2-7, with D possibly TRBD2 on 5 matching bases. Deletions cut 6 bases from V and 0 bases from J, with 9 bases between. The CDR3 covers 13 residues. Per the germline V gene, CDR1 is SGHVS and CDR2 is FQNEAQ. CDR3 DNA sequence: TGTGCCAGCAGGGCGGGCGACTCCTACGAGCAGTACTTC. This translates into CASRAGDSYEQYF.

In this sample, this clone turned up once. The J gene is TRBJ2-6, the V gene TRBV24-1; D unclear. CDR1 is KGHDR, CDR2 SFDVKD, per germline. The CDR3 sequence is 13 residues long. V was pared by 7 bases and J by 2 bases, with 5 bases between. The CDR3 DNA reads as TGTGCCACCAGCGTCCCTGGGGCCAACGTCCTGACTTTC. Translating gives CATSVPGANVLTF.

The chain employs TRBV27 and TRBJ2-2; TRBD2 matches at 13 bases. The junction had 4 bases not matched to a gene; V was cut back by 9 bases and J by 6 bases. The CDR3 length is 14 residues. CDR1 is MNHEY and CDR2 is SMNVEV in the germline V gene (reference sequence). The CDR3 loop is CASLGLAGAGELFF. The CDR3 nucleotides read TGTGCCAGTTTAGGACTAGCGGGAGCCGGGGAGCTGTTTTTT.

A few counts support this clone. This sequence joins TRBV21-1 and TRBJ2-3; the table's D gene call, TRBD1, was not cross checked with the DNA. TRBV21-1 represents a pseudogene. This CDR3 region has 16 residues. CDR3 DNA sequence: TGTGCCAGCTATAGACCCCTACAAGGGGGCACAGATACGCAGTATTTT. This sequence encodes CASYRPLQGGTDTQYF.

The chain links TRBV7-3 to TRBJ1-2; 12 bases are shared with TRBD1. The germline CDR1 and CDR2 sequences are SGHTA and FQGTGA. The CDR3 is 14 residues long. J gave up 9 bases and V 2 bases, and 4 bases lay outside the gene matches. The CDR3, as DNA: TGTGCCAGCAGCTTAGGGACAGGGGGCGCGAGCTACACCTTC. Its translation: CASSLGTGGASYTF.

V and J are TRBV5-8 and TRBJ2-7, with TRBD2 as a possible D gene (5 bases). Per the germline V gene, CDR1 is SGHTS and CDR2 is YDEGEE. The CDR3 runs 13 residues. Trimming left V 2 bases short and J 0 bases short, with 6 bases between. This chain's CDR3 is CASSFRGSYEQYF. Written as DNA, the CDR3 is TGTGCCAGCAGCTTCCGGGGCTCCTACGAGCAGTACTTC.

The V and J genes are TRBV11-2 and TRBJ1-3; tentatively, D is TRBD1 (6 bases). The V gene lost 5 bases and the J gene lost 2 bases, with 22 bases spanning the gap. This CDR3 is built from 18 residues. The germline V gene has CDR1 SGHAT and CDR2 FQNNGV. CDR3 in DNA: TGTGCCAGCAGCCCCTCTTATTGGACAACAGGGCCTGGAAACACCATATATTTT. Amino acid sequence: CASSPSYWTTGPGNTIYF.

In DNA form, the CDR3 reads TGTGCCAGCAGCGTAGCTACGGTAGACACTGAAGCTTTCTTT. It codes for CASSVATVDTEAFF. The chain carries TRBV9 and TRBJ1-1; D is uncertain. Germline V CDR1 and CDR2: SGDLS, YYNGEE. V was shortened by 0 bases and J by 3 bases, with 9 bases between the two germline ends. The CDR3 totals 14 residues.

This chain connects TRBV5-6 to TRBJ1-3; 9 bases line up with TRBD1. The germline V gene encodes CDR1 SGHDT and CDR2 YYEEEE. This CDR3 comprises 14 residues. The V segment lost 2 bases and the J segment 4 bases; nucleotides outside the gene matches: 1. The CDR3 protein is CASSFDRGGNTIYF. CDR3 in DNA: TGTGCCAGCAGCTTTGACAGGGGGGGAAACACCATATATTTT.

This chain links TRBV9 with TRBJ1-3; D uncertain. This CDR3 has 15 amino acids. Germline loops: CDR1 SGDLS, CDR2 YYNGEE. Trimming stripped 0 bases from V and 0 bases from J, with 7 bases between. This chain's CDR3 is CASSVGTYSGNTIYF. In DNA, the CDR3 is TGTGCCAGCAGCGTAGGTACCTACTCTGGAAACACCATATATTTT.

The chain couples TRBV6-2 or TRBV6-3 to TRBJ2-7; TRBD2 aligns across 14 bases. Losses at the gene ends were 4 bases for V and 5 bases for J; bases not matched to a gene: 7. The germline V gene has CDR1 MNHEY and CDR2 SVGEGT. The CDR3 totals 16 residues. The DNA for the CDR3 is TGTGCCAGCAGTTCACCGGGACTAGCGGGAGTCCACGAGCAGTACTTC. Translation: CASSSPGLAGVHEQYF.

J is TRBJ2-2 and V is TRBV14; D remains ambiguous. Trimming took 2 bases from V and 3 from J, leaving 7 bases between them. The CDR3 contains 14 residues. CDR1 and CDR2 from the germline V gene are SGHDN and FVKESK. The CDR3 nucleotides read TGTGCCAGCAGCCAAAGCACTTACACCGGGGAGCTGTTTTTT. Protein: CASSQSTYTGELFF.

This chain links TRBV24-1 with TRBJ2-6, with 7 bases fitting TRBD1. This CDR3 comprises 17 residues. Germline assignment: CDR1 KGHDR and CDR2 SFDVKD. After removal of 3 bases from V and 0 bases from J, the junction contained 4 bases not matched to a gene. DNA of the CDR3: TGTGCCACCAGTGATCCAGGGACAGCCTCTGGGGCCAACGTCCTGACTTTC. The encoded protein is CATSDPGTASGANVLTF.